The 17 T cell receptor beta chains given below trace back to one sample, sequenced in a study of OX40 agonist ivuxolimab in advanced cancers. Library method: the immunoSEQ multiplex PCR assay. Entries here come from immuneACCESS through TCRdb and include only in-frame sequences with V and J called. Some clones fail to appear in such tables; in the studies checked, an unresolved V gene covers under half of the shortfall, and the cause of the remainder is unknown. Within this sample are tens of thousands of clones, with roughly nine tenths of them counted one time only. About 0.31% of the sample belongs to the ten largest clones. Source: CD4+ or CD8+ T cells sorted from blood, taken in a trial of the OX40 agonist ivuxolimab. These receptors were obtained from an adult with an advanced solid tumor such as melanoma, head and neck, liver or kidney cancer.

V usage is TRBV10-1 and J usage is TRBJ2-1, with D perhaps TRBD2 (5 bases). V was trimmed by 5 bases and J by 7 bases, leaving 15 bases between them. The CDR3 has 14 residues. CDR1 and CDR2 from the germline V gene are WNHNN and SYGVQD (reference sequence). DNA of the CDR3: TGCGCCAGCAGTCTCCCGGGGAGAGGGAATGAGCAGTTCTTC. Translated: CASSLPGRGNEQFF.

CDR3 sequence (DNA): TGTGCCAGCAGAGGGACAGGGGGCTCGGCAGGTCAGCCCCAGCATTTT. This translates into CASRGTGGSAGQPQHF. V gene TRBV27 combines with J gene TRBJ1-5, with TRBD1 matching over 12 bases. V shed 6 bases, J shed 6 bases, and the junction held 9 bases outside the gene matches. The CDR3 totals 16 residues. Germline-derived CDR1 and CDR2 are MNHEY and SMNVEV (reference sequence).

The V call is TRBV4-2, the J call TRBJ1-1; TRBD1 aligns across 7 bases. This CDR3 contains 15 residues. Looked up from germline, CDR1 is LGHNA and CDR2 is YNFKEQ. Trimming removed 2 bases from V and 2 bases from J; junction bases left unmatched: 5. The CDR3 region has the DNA TGTGCCAGCAGCCAACTATGGACAGGAAACACTGAAGCTTTCTTT. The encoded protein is CASSQLWTGNTEAFF.

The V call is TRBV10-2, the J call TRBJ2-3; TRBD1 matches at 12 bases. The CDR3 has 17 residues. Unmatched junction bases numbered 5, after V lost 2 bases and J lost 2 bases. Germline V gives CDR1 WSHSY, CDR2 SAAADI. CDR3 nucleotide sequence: TGCGCCAGCAGTGAGAGGGGACAGGGGGCAAACACAGATACGCAGTATTTT. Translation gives CASSERGQGANTDTQYF.

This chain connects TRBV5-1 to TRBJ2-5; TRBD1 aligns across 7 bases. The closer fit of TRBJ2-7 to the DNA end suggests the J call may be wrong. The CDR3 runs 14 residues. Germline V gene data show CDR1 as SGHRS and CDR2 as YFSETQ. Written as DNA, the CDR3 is TGCGCCAGCAGCTTTGCATCAGGGGGCTACGAGCAGTACTTC. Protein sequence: CASSFASGGYEQYF.

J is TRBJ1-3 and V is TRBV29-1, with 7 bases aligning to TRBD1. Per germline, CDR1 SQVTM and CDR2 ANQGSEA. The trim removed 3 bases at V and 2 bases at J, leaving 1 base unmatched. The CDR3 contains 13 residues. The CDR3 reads CSVDGQAGNTIYF. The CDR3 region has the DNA TGCAGCGTTGATGGACAGGCTGGAAACACCATATATTTT.

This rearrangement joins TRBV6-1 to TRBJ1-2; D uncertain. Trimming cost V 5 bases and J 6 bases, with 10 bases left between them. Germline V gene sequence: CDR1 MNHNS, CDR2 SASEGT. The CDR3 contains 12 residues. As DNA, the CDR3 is TGTGCCAGCAGTTCGATCCCCCATGGCTACACCTTC. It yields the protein CASSSIPHGYTF.

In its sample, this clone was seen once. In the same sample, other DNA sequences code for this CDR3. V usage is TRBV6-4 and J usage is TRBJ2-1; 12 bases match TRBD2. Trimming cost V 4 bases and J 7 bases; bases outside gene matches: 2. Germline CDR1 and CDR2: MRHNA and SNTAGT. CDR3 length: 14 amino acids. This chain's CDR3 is CASSGTSGNNEQFF. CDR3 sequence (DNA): TGTGCCAGCAGTGGGACTAGCGGGAATAATGAGCAGTTCTTC.

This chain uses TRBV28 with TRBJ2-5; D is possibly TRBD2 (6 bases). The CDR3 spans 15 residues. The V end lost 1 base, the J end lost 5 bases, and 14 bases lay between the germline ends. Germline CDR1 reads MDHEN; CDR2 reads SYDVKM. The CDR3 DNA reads TGTGCCAGCAGTTTATCCCTAGGAGGGGCTGAGACCCAGTACTTC. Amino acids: CASSLSLGGAETQYF.

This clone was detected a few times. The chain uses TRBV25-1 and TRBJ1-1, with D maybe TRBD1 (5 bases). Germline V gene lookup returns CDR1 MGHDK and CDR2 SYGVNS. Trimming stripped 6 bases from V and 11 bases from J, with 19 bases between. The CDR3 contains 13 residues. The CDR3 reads CASSDQSRRGAFF. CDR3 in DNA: TGTGCCAGCAGCGATCAATCCCGCCGGGGGGCTTTCTTT. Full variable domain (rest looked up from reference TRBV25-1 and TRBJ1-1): EADIYQTPRYLVIGTGKKITLECSQTMGHDKMYWYQQDPGMELHLIHYSYGVNSTEKGDLSSESTVSRIRTEHFPLTLESARPSHTSQYLCASSDQSRRGAFFGQGTRLTVV.

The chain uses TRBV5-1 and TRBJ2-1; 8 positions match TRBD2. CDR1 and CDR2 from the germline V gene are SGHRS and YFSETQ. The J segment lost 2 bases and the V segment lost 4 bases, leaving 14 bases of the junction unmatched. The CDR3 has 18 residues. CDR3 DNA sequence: TGCGCCAGCAGCGACAGGTTTTCACGGGAGGGAGCCTACAATGAGCAGTTCTTC. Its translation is CASSDRFSREGAYNEQFF.

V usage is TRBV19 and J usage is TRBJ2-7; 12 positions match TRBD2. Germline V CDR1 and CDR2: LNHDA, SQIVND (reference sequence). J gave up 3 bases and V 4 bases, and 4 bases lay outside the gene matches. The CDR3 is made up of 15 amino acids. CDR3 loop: CASSRQTSGSYEQYF. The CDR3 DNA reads TGTGCCAGTAGTAGACAGACTAGCGGGAGCTACGAGCAGTACTTC.

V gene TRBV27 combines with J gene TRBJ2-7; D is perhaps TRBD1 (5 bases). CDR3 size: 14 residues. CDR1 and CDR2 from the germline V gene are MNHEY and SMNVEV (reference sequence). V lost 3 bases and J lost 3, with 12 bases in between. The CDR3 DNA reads TGTGCCAGCAGTTTTGGCAGGGAAAACTACGAGCAGTACTTC. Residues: CASSFGRENYEQYF.

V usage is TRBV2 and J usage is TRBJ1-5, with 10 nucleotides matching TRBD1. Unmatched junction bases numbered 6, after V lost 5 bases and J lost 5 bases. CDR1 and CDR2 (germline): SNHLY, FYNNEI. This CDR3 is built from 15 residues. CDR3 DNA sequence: TGTGCCAGCAGTCTCACCGGGACAGGGGATCAGCCCCAGCATTTT. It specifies CASSLTGTGDQPQHF.

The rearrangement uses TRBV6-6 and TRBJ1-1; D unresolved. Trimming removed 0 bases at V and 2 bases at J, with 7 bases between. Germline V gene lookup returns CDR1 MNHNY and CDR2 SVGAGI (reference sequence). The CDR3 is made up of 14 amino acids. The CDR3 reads CASSYSSQNTEAFF. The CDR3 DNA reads TGTGCCAGCAGTTACTCGAGCCAAAACACTGAAGCTTTCTTT.

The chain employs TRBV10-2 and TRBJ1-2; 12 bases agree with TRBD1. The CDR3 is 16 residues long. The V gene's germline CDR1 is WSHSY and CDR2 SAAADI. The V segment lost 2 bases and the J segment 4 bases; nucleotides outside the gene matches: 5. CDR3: CASSETGTGGPYGYTF. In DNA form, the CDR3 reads TGCGCCAGCAGTGAGACCGGGACAGGGGGCCCCTATGGCTACACCTTC.

CDR3 nucleotides: TGTGCCAGCCGGCCTGGGGCGAGCTCTGGAAACACCATATATTTT. Protein sequence: CASRPGASSGNTIYF. This chain links TRBV6-1 with TRBJ1-3, with D maybe TRBD1 (5 bases). Germline assignment: CDR1 MNHNS and CDR2 SASEGT. The CDR3 is 15 residues long. Trimming took off 8 bases at V and 0 bases at J, with 14 bases between the two ends.